The source of this T cell receptor (beta chain) is a study of tumor-infiltrating lymphocytes in primary liver carcinoma. Study summary: Tumors measured roughly 4 to 10 cm and were stage T1-T3 N0M0. Samples had roughly 3.65 to 7.13 million productive TCRbeta reads, comparable between tissue types. Findings and limits, study-wide: Tumor-blood pairs (like tumor-adjacent pairs) overlapped less than tumor region pairs did.

This clonotype was detected ten times or more. Its antigen is unidentified. It was from about 19-30 mg of unsorted bulk tissue that RNA and DNA were co-extracted. Patients diagnosed with primary liver carcinoma received treatment through surgical resection. Per the germline V gene, CDR1 is SQVTM and CDR2 is ANQGSEA. The CDR3 runs to 17 residues. The ends lost 3 bases at V and 8 bases at J; junction bases unmatched: 12. The authors made TCR beta cDNA from 500 ng total RNA with a constant-region primer. Slightly modified ARM-PCR with three nested multiplex PCR rounds yielded TCR beta libraries. Primers for the first two PCR rounds were TRBV1-TRBV30 forward primers and a C-beta reverse primer (about 10 cycles per round). TCRdb re-derived calls from the multiplex PCR reads in MiXCR, one entry per CDR3 protein. The profile shows about 120,000 distinct CDR3 sequences, less than 75% of them singletons.

The sample taken for sequencing was tumor-adjacent normal liver tissue. This receptor was taken from a woman between 55 and 75 years old with primary liver carcinoma and hepatitis B virus infection. This chain connects TRBV29-1 to TRBJ2-1, with 14 bases aligning to TRBD2. Here the CDR3 reads CSVDGYRTSGRRDEQFF. CDR3 coding DNA: TGCAGCGTTGATGGGTATCGGACTAGCGGGAGGAGGGATGAGCAGTTCTTC.